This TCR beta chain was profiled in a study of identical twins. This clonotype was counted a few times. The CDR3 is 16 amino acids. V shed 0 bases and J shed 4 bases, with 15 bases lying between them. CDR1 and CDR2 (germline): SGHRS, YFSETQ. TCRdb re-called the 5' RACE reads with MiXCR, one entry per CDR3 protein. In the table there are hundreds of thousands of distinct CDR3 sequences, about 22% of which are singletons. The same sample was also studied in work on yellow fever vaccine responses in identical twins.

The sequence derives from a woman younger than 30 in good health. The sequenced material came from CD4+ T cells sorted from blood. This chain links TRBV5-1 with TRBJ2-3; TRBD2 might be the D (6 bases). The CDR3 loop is CASSLVWDSPPDTQYF. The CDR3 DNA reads TGCGCCAGCAGCTTGGTATGGGACTCCCCCCCAGATACGCAGTATTTT.